The present T cell receptor (beta chain) was sequenced within a study of radiotherapy plus CTLA-4 blockade in lung cancer (dated by TCRdb to 2017 to 2018). About the full investigation: Objective responses occurred in about 19% of enrolled patients, and approximately 34% achieved disease control.

What the research found in general, with its limitations: The strongest predictors of response, as reported, were early dynamic changes in blood T cell clones along with a rise in serum interferon-beta after radiation. After treatment with radiotherapy and ipilimumab, TCR clones that originated in tumors expanded in peripheral blood.

Preparation of the library involved the immunoSEQ multiplex PCR assay. TCRdb holds this immuneACCESS table with in-frame rearrangements only. Some clones are missing; in checked studies, unresolved V genes explain under half, and the rest has no known cause. The sample has 25,000 to 30,000 clones on record, roughly three quarters of them singletons. Jointly, the top ten make up approximately 25% of the sample. On this clone: Its antigen is currently not known. No base quality information exists; no much larger clone differs at one position.

The study evaluated CTLA-4 blockade (ipilimumab) given together with focal radiation therapy in patients who had chemo-refractory metastatic non-small-cell lung cancer. The germline V gene supplies CDR1 LGHNA and CDR2 YNFKEQ. V is pruned by 4 bases and J by 0 bases, leaving 8 bases of the junction without a gene match. The CDR3 runs 16 amino acids, cysteine and phenylalanine included. Only CDR3 DNA is held: 48 bases, read in frame from base 1. The source is a human donor with non-small cell lung cancer that progressed on radiotherapy plus ipilimumab. The rearranged chain carries TRBV4-2 and TRBJ2-5; 7 of the junction bases match TRBD1. The specimen was peripheral blood, collected from a patient treated with radiotherapy plus ipilimumab. In nucleotide form, the sequence is TGTGCCAGCAGCCGGCCGGGACAGTCGTACCAAGAGACCCAGTACTTC. It is translated as CASSRPGQSYQETQYF.